Below, one T cell receptor beta chain is given with its context. Trimming took off 9 bases at V and 7 bases at J, with 12 bases between the two ends. Germline CDR1 and CDR2: WSHSY and SAAADI. CDR3 length: 12 residues. The data were taken from a study of technical replicates of blood from a few donors. Clones were sequenced by immunoSEQ multiplex PCR, and TCRdb holds only the in-frame ones, with some missing. This table holds tens of thousands of clones, around 94% found once. This TCR was sampled from a human donor in good health. The specimen sequenced was T cells isolated from PBMCs. The chain combines TRBV10-2 with TRBJ2-2; D call uncertain. The CDR3 reads CASFGSGGELFF. The CDR3 coding sequence is TGCGCCAGTTTCGGGTCGGGCGGGGAGCTGTTTTTT.